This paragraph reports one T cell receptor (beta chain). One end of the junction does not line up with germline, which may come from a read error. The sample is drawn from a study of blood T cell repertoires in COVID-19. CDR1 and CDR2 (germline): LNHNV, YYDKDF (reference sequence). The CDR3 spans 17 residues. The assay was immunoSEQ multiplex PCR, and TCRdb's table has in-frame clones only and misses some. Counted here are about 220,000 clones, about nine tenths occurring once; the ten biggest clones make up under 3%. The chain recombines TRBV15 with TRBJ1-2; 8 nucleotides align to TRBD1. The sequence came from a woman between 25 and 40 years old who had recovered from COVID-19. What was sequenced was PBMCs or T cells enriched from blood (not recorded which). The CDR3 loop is CATSSPFRDRISGGLLF. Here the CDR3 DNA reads TGTGCCACCAGCAGCCCCTTCCGGGACAGGATCTCTGGGGGTTTGCTCTTC.